These 4 T cell receptor beta chains originate from one sample sequenced in a study of T-cell reconstitution after alpha-beta-depleted transplantation in children. A TCRbeta library incorporating unique molecular identifiers was prepared. TCRdb redid the calling of the PCR reads with MiXCR, one entry per CDR3 protein. The table lists approximately 980,000 distinct CDR3 sequences, about 29% of them singletons. The specimen comprised PBMCs, mostly from graft donor cells, sampled 360 days after TCRalphabeta/CD19-depleted stem cell transplant. The receptor set was obtained from a boy in the first two years of life who had a stem cell transplant for SCID, so the T cells may come from the graft donor.

This clonotype was counted only a few times. This chain joins TRBV20-1 and TRBJ1-5; D ambiguous. V was trimmed by 4 bases and J by 4 bases, leaving 20 bases between them. CDR3 length: 16 residues. Germline CDR1 is DFQATT and CDR2 is SNEGSKA (reference sequence). The CDR3 is CSANRASPGQNQPQHF. CDR3 nucleotides: TGCAGTGCTAATAGGGCATCACCAGGTCAGAATCAGCCCCAGCATTTT.

V usage is TRBV5-1 and J usage is TRBJ1-2; unclear D gene. Germline V CDR1 and CDR2: SGHRS, YFSETQ. There are 15 residues in the CDR3. Trimming shortened V by 0 bases and J by 3 bases, and 12 bases separated the two germline ends. CDR3 nucleotides: TGCGCCAGCAGCTTGGCCTTGACTGGGGACTATGGCTACACCTTC. Amino acid sequence: CASSLALTGDYGYTF.

The rearrangement links TRBV10-3 to TRBJ1-2; TRBD1 is a possible D gene (6 bases). Germline V lookup: CDR1 ENHRY, CDR2 SYGVKD. The V gene lost 2 bases and the J gene lost 2 bases, with 12 bases spanning the gap. CDR3 length: 15 amino acids. The CDR3 loop is CAISEAVGGNYGYTF. The CDR3 nucleotides are TGTGCCATCAGTGAGGCTGTAGGGGGGAACTATGGCTACACCTTC.

V and J are TRBV4-2 and TRBJ1-2; TRBD1 might be the D (6 bases). The V and J ends lost 0 bases and 2 bases respectively, with 13 bases between them. Germline values: CDR1 LGHNA, CDR2 YNFKEQ. The CDR3 has 16 residues. Here the CDR3 reads CASSQDGADSNYGYTF. The CDR3 nucleotides are TGTGCCAGCAGCCAAGATGGCGCGGACAGCAACTATGGCTACACCTTC.